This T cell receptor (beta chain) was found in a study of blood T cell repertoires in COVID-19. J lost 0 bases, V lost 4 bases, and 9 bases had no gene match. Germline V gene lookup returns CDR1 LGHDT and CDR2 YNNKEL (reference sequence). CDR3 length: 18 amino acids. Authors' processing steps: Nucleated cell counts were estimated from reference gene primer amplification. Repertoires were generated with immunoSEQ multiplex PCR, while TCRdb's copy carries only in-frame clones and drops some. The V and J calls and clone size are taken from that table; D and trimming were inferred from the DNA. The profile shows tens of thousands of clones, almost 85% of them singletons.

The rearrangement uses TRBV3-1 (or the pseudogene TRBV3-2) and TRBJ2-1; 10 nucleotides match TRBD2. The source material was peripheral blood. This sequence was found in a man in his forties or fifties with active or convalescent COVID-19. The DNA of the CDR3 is TGTGCCAGCAGCCCGGGGGTAGCGGGGGGAATCTCCTACAATGAGCAGTTCTTC. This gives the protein CASSPGVAGGISYNEQFF.